The present entry profiles one T cell receptor (beta chain) with its context. This sample was taken from a study of shared clonotypes between healthy human individuals. Profiling relied on immunoSEQ multiplex PCR, and the TCRdb table lists in-frame clones only, not all of them. Counted here are around 510,000 clones, approximately 94% occurring once; the ten biggest clones make up approximately 0.067%. This receptor was identified in a young woman in good health. The sequencing input was naive CD4+ T cells sorted from blood. The sample's subset: CD45RA+ positively selected.

CDR3 sequence: CASSSLQRKYNEQFF. CDR3 DNA sequence: TGTGCCAGCAGTTCCCTCCAGCGGAAATACAATGAGCAGTTCTTC. This chain joins TRBV6-5 and TRBJ2-1, with a weak D call TRBD2 (5 bases). The germline CDR1 and CDR2 sequences are MNHEY and SVGAGI. Trimming left V 4 bases short and J 4 bases short, with 14 bases between. This CDR3 has 15 residues.